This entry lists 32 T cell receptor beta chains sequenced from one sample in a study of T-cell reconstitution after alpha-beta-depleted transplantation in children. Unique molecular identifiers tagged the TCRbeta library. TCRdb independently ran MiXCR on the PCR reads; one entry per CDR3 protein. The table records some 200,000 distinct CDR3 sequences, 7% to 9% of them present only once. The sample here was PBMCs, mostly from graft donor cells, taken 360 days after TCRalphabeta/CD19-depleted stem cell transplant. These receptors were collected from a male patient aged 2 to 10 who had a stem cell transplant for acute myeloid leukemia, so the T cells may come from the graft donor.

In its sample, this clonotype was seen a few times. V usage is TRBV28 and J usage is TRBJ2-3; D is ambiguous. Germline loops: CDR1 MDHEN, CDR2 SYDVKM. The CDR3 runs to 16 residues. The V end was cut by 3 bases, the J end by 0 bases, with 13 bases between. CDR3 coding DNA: TGTGCCAGCAGTTTTACACTCCCCCATAGCACAGATACGCAGTATTTT. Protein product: CASSFTLPHSTDTQYF.

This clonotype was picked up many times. In nucleotides, the CDR3 is TGCGCCAGCAGCTTTGAACTCAATGAGCAGTTCTTC. Residues: CASSFELNEQFF. This chain connects TRBV5-1 to TRBJ2-1; D is unclear. This CDR3 is built from 12 residues. V dropped 2 bases and J dropped 6 bases, with 6 bases sitting between them. CDR1 SGHRS and CDR2 YFSETQ come from the germline V gene.

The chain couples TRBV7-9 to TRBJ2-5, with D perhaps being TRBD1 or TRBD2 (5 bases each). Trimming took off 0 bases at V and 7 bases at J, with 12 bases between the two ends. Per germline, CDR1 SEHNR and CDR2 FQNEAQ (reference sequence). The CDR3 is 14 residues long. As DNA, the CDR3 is TGTGCCAGCAGCTTAGCAACGGGACCTACGACCCAGTACTTC. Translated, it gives CASSLATGPTTQYF.

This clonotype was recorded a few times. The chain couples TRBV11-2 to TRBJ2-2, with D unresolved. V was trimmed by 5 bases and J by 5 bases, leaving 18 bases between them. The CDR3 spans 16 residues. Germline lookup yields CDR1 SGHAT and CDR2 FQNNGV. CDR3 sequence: CASSRGGRVETGELFF. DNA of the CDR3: TGTGCCAGCAGCAGAGGCGGTCGGGTAGAAACCGGGGAGCTGTTTTTT.

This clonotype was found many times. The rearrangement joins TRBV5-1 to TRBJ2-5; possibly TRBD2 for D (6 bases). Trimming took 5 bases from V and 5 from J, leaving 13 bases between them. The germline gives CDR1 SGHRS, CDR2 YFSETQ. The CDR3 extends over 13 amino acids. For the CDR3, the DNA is TGCGCCAGCAGAACCGGGGAGGTGGAGACCCAGTACTTC. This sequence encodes CASRTGEVETQYF.

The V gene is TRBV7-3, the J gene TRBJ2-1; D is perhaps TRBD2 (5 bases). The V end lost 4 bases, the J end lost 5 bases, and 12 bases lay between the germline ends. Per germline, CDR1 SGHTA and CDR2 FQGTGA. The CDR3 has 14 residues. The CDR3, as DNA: TGTGCCAGCAGCTACGCTGCTAGCAACAATGAGCAGTTCTTC. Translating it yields CASSYAASNNEQFF.

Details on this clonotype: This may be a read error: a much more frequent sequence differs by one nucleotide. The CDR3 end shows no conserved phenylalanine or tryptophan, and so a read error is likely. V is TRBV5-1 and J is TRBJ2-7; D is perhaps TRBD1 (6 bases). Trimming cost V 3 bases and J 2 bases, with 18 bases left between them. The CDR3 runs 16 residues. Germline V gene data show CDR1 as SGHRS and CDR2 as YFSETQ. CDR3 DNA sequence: TGCGCCAGCAGCTACCTGAGGACAGATGGTGCCTACGAGCAGTACTAC. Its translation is CASSYLRTDGAYEQYY.

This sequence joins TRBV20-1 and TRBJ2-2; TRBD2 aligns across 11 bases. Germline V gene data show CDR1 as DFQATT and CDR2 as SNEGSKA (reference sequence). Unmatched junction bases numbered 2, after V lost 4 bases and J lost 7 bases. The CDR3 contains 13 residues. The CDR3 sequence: CSATGLAGGELFF. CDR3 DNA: TGCAGTGCTACCGGACTAGCGGGCGGGGAGCTGTTTTTT.

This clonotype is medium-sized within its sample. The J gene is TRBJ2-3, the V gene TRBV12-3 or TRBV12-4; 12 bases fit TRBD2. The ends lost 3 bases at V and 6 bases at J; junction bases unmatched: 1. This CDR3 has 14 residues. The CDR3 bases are TGTGCCAGCAGTTTTCTAGCGGGGGGGGATACGCAGTATTTT. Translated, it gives CASSFLAGGDTQYF.

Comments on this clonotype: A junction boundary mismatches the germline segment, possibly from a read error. CDR3 sequence reads: CASSLSGTAQETQYF. Here the CDR3 DNA reads TGTGCTAGCAGCTTATCCGGGACAGCTCAAGAGACCCAGTACTTC. The V call is TRBV7-7, the J call TRBJ2-5; 7 bases agree with TRBD1. The CDR3 is 15 amino acids. The V gene's germline CDR1 is SSHAT and CDR2 FNYEAQ (reference sequence).

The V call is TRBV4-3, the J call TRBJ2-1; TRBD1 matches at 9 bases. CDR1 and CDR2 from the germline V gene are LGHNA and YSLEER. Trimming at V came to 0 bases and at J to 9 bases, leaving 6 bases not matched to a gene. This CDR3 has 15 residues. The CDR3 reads CASSQDPGQGGEQFF. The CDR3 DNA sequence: TGCGCCAGCAGCCAAGATCCGGGACAGGGTGGTGAGCAGTTCTTC.

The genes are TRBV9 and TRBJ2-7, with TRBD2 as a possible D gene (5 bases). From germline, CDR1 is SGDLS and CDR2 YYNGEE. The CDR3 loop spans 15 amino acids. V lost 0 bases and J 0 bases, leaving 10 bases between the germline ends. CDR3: CASSVGSDYSYEQYF. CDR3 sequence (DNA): TGTGCCAGCAGCGTAGGCAGCGACTACTCCTACGAGCAGTACTTC. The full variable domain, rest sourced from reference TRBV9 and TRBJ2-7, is DSGVTQTPKHLITATGQRVTLRCSPRSGDLSVYWYQQSLDQGLQFLIQYYNGEERAKGNILERFSAQQFPDLHSELNLSSLELGDSALYFCASSVGSDYSYEQYFGPGTRLTVT.

In nucleotides, the CDR3 is TGTGCCACCTCGACAGGGGAGGCCAAAAACATTCAGTACTTC. Amino acid sequence: CATSTGEAKNIQYF. The rearrangement links TRBV15 to TRBJ2-4; 8 bases are a match to TRBD1. The CDR3 has 14 residues. Germline loops: CDR1 LNHNV, CDR2 YYDKDF (reference sequence). The junction had 4 bases not matched to a gene; V was cut back by 8 bases and J by 1 base.

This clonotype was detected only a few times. The chain's CDR3 is CSASAGSDGYTF. In DNA form, the CDR3 reads TGCAGTGCTAGTGCGGGCAGCGATGGCTACACCTTC. The chain links TRBV20-1 to TRBJ1-2; no reliable D call. CDR1 is DFQATT, CDR2 SNEGSKA, per germline (reference sequence). This CDR3 has 12 amino acids. Trimming cost V 3 bases and J 6 bases, with 11 bases left between them.

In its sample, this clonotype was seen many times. In nucleotides, the CDR3 is TGTGCCAGCAGCACACTAGCGGTTACCTACAATGAGCAGTTCTTC. Its protein is CASSTLAVTYNEQFF. The chain carries TRBV7-6 and TRBJ2-1, with 8 bases identical to TRBD2. Germline CDR1 SGHVS, CDR2 FNYEAQ. This CDR3 is 15 amino acids long. After removal of 5 bases from V and 2 bases from J, the junction contained 5 bases not matched to a gene.

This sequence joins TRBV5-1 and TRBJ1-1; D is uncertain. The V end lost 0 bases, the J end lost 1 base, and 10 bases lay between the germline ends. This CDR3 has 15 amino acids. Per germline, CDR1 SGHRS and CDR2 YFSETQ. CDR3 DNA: TGCGCCAGCAGCTTGGCCCCTGGGTGGAACACTGAAGCTTTCTTT. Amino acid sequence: CASSLAPGWNTEAFF.

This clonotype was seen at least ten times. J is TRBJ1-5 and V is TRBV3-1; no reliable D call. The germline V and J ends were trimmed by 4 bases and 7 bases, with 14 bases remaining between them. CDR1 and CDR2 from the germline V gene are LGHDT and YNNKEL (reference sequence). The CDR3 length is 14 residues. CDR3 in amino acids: CASSLGSGTQPQHF. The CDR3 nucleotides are TGTGCCAGCAGCCTGGGAAGCGGCACCCAGCCCCAGCATTTT.

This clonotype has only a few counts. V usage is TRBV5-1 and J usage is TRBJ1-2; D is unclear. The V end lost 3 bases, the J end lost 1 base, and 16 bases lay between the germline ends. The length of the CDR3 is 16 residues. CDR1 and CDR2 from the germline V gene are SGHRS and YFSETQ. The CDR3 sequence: CASSSFGPGSNYGYTF. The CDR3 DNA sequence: TGCGCCAGCAGCTCGTTTGGCCCTGGAAGTAACTATGGCTACACCTTC.

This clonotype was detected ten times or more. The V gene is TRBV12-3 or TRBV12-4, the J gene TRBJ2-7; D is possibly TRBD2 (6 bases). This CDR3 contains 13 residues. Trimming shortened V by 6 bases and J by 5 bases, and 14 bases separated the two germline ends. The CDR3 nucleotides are TGTGCCAGCAGAGTCGGAGGGATAAACGAGCAGTACTTC. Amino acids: CASRVGGINEQYF.

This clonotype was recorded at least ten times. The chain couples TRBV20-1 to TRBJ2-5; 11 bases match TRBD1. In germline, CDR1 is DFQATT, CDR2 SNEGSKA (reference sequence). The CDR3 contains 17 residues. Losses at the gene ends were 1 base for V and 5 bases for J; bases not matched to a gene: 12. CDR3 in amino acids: CSARVVVPDRGHETQYF. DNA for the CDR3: TGCAGTGCTAGAGTCGTAGTACCGGACAGGGGGCATGAGACCCAGTACTTC.

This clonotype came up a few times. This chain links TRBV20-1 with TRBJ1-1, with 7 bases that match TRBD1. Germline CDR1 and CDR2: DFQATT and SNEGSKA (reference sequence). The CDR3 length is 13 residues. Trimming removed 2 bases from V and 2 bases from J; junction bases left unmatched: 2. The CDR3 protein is CSARKGANTEAFF. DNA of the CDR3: TGCAGTGCTAGAAAGGGGGCCAACACTGAAGCTTTCTTT.

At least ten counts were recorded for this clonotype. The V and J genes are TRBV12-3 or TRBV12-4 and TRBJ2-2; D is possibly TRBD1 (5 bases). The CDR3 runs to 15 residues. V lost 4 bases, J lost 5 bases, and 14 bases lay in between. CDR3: CASSSARVKTGELFF. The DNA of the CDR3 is TGTGCCAGCAGTTCCGCCAGGGTAAAAACCGGGGAGCTGTTTTTT.

Written as DNA, the CDR3 is TGCGCCAGCAGCCAACCAGGGCCCTACGAGCAGTACTTC. Translation gives CASSQPGPYEQYF. The V and J genes are TRBV4-1 and TRBJ2-7; perhaps TRBD1 as D (5 bases). The ends were cut back, 2 bases at V and 2 bases at J, with 7 bases in the middle. The CDR3 spans 13 residues. Germline CDR1 and CDR2: MGHRA and YSYEKL.

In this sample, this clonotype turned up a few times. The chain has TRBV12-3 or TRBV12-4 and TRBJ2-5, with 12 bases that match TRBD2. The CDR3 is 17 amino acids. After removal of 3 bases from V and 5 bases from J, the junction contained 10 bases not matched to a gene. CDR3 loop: CASSFSNLAGGGETQYF. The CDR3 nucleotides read TGTGCCAGCAGTTTTAGCAATCTAGCGGGAGGGGGTGAGACCCAGTACTTC.

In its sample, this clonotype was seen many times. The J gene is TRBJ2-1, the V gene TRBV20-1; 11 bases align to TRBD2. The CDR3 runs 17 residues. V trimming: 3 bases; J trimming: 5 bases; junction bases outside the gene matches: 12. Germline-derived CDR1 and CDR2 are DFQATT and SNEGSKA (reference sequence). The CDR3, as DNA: TGCAGTGCTAGGATCCTACCTAGCGGGAGGACTGACAATGAGCAGTTCTTC. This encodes CSARILPSGRTDNEQFF.

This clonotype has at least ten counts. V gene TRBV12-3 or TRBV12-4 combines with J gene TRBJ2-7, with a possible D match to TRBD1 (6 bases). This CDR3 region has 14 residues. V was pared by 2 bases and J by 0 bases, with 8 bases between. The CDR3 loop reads CASSLTGPSYEQYF. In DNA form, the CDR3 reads TGTGCCAGCAGTTTAACAGGGCCCTCCTACGAGCAGTACTTC.

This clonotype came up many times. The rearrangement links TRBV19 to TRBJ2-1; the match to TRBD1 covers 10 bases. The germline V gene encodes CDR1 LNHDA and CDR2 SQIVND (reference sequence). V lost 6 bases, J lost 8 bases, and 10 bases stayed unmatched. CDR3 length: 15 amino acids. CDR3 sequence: CASRIRDRGDYEQFF. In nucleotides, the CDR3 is TGTGCCAGTAGGATCCGGGACAGGGGAGACTATGAGCAGTTCTTC.

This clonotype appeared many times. CDR3 bases: TGCGCCAGCAGCTTGCTTCCGGGACAGGGGGACTACGAGCAGTACGTC. It is translated as CASSLLPGQGDYEQYV. This chain links TRBV5-1 with TRBJ2-7; TRBD1 aligns across 11 bases. Per the germline V gene, CDR1 is SGHRS and CDR2 is YFSETQ. The CDR3 has 16 residues. The ends lost 1 base at V and 3 bases at J; junction bases unmatched: 6.

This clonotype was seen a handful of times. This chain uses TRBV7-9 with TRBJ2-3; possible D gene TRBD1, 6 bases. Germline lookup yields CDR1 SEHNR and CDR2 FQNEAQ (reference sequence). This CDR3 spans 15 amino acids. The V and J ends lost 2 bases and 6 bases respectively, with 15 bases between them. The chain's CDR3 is CASSLPGEGVDTQYF. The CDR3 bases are TGTGCCAGCAGCTTACCAGGGGAAGGCGTGGATACGCAGTATTTT.

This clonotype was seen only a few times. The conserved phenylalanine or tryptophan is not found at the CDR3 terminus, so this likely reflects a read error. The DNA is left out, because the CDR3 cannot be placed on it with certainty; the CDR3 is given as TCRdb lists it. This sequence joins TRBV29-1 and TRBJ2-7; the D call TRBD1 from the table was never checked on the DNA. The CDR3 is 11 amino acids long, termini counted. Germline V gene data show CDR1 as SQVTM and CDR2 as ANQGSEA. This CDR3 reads CSVVRQGARVT.

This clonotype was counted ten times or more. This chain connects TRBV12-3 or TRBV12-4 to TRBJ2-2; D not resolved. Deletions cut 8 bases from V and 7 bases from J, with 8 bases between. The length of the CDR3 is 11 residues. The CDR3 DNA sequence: TGTGCCAGCCGCTCTGGCGGGGAGCTGTTTTTT. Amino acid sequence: CASRSGGELFF.

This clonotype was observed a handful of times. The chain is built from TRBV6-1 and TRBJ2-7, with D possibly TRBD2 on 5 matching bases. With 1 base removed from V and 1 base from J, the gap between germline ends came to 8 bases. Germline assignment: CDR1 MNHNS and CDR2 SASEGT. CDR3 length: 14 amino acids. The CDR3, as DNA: TGTGCCAGCAGTGAAGAACGGGGTTCCTACGAGCAGTACGTC. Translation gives CASSEERGSYEQYV.